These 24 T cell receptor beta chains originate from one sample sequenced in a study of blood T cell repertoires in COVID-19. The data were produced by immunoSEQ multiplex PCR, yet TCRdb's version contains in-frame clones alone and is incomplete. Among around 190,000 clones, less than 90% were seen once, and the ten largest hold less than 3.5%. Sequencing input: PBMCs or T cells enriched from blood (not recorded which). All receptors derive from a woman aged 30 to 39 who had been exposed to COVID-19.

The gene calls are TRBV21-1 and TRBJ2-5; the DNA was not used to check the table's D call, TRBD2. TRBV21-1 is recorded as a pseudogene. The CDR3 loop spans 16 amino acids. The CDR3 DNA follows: TGTGCCAGCAGCAATCCGGGGGTGTCCAGGGAAGAGACCCAGTACTTC. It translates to CASSNPGVSREETQYF.

The CDR3 sequence: CASSIDRAPSGANVLTF. The DNA for the CDR3 is TGTGCCAGTAGTATAGACCGAGCCCCCTCTGGGGCCAACGTCCTGACTTTC. The V call is TRBV19, the J call TRBJ2-6, with D uncertain. The CDR3 has 17 amino acids. Germline CDR1 is LNHDA and CDR2 is SQIVND (reference sequence). V lost 0 bases and J lost 0, with 9 bases in between.

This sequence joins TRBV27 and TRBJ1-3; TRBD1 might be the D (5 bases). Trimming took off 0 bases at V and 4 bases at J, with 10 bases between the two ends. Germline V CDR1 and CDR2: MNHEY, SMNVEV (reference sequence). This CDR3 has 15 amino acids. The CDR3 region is CASSLSGASGNTIYF. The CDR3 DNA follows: TGTGCCAGCAGTTTATCAGGGGCGAGCGGAAACACCATATATTTT.

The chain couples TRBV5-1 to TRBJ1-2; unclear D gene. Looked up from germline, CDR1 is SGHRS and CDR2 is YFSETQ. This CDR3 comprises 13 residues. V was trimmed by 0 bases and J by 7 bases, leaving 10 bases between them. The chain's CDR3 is CASSLETSPGYTF. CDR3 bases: TGCGCCAGCAGCTTGGAAACGAGCCCTGGCTACACCTTC. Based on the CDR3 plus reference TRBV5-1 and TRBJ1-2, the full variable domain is KAGVTQTPRYLIKTRGQQVTLSCSPISGHRSVSWYQQTPGQGLQFLFEYFSETQRNKGNFPGRFSGRQFSNSRSEMNVSTLELGDSALYLCASSLETSPGYTFGSGTRLTVV.

Here the CDR3 DNA reads TGTGCCAGCTCACCACAAGCCCAGAGGAGCAATCAGCCCCAGCATTTT. The encoded protein is CASSPQAQRSNQPQHF. This chain connects TRBV18 to TRBJ1-5; D is uncertain. Germline V lookup: CDR1 KGHSH, CDR2 LQKENI. The CDR3 is 16 amino acids. Between the trimmed V and J ends, which lost 1 base and 1 base, there was a span of 11 bases.

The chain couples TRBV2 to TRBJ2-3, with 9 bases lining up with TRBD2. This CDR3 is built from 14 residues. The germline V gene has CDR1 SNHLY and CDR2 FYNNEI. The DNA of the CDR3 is TGTGCGAGGAAAGCTAGCGGGGTAGGAGATACGCAGTATTTT. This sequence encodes CARKASGVGDTQYF.

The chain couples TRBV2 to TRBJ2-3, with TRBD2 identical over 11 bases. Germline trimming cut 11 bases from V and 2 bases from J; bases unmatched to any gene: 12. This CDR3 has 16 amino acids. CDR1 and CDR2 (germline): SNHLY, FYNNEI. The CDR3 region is CAGTINSGGATDTQYF. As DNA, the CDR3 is TGTGCCGGCACGATTAATAGCGGGGGGGCCACAGATACGCAGTATTTT.

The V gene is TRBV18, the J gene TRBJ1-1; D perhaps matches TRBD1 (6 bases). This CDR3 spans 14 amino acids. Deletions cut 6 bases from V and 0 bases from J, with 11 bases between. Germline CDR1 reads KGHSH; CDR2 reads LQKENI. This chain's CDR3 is CASSPGQMNTEAFF. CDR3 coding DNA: TGTGCCAGCTCCCCCGGACAGATGAACACTGAAGCTTTCTTT.

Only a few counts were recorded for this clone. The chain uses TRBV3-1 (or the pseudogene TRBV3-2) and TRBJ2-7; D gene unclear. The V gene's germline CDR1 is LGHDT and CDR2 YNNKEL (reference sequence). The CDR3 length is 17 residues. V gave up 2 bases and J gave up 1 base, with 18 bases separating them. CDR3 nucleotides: TGTGCCAGCAGCCAATATAAACTCACACGCGGTTCCTACGAGCAGTACTTC. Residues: CASSQYKLTRGSYEQYF.

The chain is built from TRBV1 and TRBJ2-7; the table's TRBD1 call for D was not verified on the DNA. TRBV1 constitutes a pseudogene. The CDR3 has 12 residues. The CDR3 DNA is TGCACCAGCGGCACCTTCCGCCACGAGCAGTACTTC. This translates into CTSGTFRHEQYF.

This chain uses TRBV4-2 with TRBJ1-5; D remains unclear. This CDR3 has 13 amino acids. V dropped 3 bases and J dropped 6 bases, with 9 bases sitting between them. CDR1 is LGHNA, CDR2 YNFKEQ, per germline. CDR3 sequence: CASSHGGVQPQHF. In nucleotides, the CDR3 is TGTGCCAGCAGCCATGGCGGTGTTCAGCCCCAGCATTTT.

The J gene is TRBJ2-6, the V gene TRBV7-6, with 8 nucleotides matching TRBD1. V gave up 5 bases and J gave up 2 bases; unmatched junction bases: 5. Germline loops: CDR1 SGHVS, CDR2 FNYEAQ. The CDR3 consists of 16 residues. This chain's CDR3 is CASSPIQGAGANVLTF. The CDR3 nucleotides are TGTGCCAGCAGCCCAATACAGGGGGCTGGGGCCAACGTCCTGACTTTC.

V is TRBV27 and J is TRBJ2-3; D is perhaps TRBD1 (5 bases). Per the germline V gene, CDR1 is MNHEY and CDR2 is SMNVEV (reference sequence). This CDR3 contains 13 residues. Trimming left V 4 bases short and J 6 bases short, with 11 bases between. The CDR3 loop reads CASSSQTEDTQYF. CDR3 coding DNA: TGTGCCAGCAGTTCCCAGACAGAGGATACGCAGTATTTT.

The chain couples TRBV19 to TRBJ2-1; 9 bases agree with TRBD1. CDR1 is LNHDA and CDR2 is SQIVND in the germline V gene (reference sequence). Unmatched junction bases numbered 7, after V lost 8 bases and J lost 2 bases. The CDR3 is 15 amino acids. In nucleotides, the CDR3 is TGTGCCAGTTTGGACAGGGGAAGGGCCTACAATGAGCAGTTCTTC. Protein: CASLDRGRAYNEQFF.

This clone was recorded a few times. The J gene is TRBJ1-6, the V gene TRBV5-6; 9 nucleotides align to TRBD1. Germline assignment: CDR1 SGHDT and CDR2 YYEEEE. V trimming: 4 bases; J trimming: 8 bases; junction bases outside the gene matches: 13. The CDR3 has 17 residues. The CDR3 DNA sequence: TGTGCCAGCAGCGGATGGGACAGGGTAAGAGGGGATTCACCCCTCCACTTT. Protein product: CASSGWDRVRGDSPLHF.

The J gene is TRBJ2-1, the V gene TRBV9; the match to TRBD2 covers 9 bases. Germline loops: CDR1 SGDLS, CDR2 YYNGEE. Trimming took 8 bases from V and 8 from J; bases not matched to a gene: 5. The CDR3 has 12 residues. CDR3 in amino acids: CASGSGGHEQFF. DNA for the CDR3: TGTGCCAGTGGTAGCGGGGGTCATGAGCAGTTCTTC.

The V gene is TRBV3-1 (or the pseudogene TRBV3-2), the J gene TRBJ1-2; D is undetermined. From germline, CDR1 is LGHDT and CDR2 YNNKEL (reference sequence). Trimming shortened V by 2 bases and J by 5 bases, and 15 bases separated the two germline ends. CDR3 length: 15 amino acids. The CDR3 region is CASSQSPTAAYGYTF. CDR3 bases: TGTGCCAGCAGCCAAAGCCCCACGGCAGCGTATGGCTACACCTTC.

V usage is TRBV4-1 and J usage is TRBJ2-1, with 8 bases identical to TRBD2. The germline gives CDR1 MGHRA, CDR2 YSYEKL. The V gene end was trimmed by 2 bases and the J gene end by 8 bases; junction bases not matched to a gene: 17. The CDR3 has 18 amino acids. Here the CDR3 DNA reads TGCGCCAGCAGCCAACCACACGGGGTACCGGGGGGGCTCTATGAGCAGTTCTTC. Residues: CASSQPHGVPGGLYEQFF.

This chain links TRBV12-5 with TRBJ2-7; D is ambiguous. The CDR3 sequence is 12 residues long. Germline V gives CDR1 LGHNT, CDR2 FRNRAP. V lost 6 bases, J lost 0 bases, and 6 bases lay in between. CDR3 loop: CASGPNSYEQYF. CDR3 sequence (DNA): TGTGCTAGTGGCCCAAACTCCTACGAGCAGTACTTC.

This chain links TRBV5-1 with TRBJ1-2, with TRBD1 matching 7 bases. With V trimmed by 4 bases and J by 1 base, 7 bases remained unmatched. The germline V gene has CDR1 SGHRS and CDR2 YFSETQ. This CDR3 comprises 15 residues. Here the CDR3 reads CASSPHDRDNYGYTF. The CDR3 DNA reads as TGCGCCAGCAGCCCACACGACAGGGATAACTATGGCTACACCTTC.

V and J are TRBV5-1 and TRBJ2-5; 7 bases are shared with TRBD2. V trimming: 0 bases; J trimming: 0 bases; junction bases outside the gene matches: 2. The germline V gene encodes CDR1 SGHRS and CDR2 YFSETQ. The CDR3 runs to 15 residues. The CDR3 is CASSLGLADQETQYF. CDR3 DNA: TGCGCCAGCAGCTTGGGACTAGCAGACCAAGAGACCCAGTACTTC.

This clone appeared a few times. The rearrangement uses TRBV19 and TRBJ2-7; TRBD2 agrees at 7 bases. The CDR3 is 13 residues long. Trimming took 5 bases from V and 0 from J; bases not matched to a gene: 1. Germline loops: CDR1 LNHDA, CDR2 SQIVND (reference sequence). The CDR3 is CASSWDYSYEQYF. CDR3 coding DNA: TGTGCCAGTAGTTGGGACTACTCCTACGAGCAGTACTTC.

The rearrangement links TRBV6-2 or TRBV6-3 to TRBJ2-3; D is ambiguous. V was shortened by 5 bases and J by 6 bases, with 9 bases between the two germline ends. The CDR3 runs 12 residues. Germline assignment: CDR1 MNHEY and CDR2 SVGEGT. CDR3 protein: CASSRRGDTQYF. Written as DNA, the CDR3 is TGTGCCAGCAGTCGGCGCGGCGATACGCAGTATTTT.

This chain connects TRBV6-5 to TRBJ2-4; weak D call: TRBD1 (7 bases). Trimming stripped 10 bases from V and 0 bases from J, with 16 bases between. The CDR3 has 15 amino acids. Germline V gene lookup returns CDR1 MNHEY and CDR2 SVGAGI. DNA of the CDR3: TGTGCCACCCAGGGGGAGGCCCTAGCCAAAAACATTCAGTACTTC. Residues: CATQGEALAKNIQYF.